What follows describes a single T cell receptor (beta chain). The source of the sample is a study of blood T cell repertoires in COVID-19. Study as a whole: T cells, B-cell-depleted T cells, or PBMCs provided the cDNA or gDNA that served as material.

V was shortened by 8 bases and J by 0 bases, with 11 bases between the two germline ends. The CDR3 has 13 residues. Germline CDR1 MNHEY, CDR2 SVGAGI. Original analysis: Researchers report that nucleated cell counts were estimated from reference gene primer amplification. TCRdb's copy holds only in-frame clones and misses some; the assay was immunoSEQ multiplex PCR. V and J calls and clone size are given by that table; D and trimming were obtained from the DNA. Of about 64,000 clones listed, around 86% are singletons. Sequencing was performed on peripheral blood. V usage is TRBV6-5 and J usage is TRBJ2-7; D is undetermined. The clonotype was recovered from a man in his forties or fifties with active COVID-19. The CDR3 region is CASARGNSYEQYF. CDR3 DNA: TGTGCCAGCGCCCGCGGTAACTCCTACGAGCAGTACTTC.